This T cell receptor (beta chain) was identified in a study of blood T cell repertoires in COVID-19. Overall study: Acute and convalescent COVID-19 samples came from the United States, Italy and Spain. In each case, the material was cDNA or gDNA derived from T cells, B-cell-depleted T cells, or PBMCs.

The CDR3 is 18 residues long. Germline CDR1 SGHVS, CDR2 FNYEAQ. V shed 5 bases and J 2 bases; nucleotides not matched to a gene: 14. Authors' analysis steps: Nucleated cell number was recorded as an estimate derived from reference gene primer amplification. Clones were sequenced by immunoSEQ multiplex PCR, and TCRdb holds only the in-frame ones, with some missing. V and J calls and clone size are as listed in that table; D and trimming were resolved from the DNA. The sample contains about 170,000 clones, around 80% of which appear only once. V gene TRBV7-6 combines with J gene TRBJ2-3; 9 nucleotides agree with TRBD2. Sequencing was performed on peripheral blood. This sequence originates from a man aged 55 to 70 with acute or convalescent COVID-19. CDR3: CASSAYSSGAGATDTQYF. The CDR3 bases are TGTGCCAGCAGCGCGTATTCTAGCGGGGCGGGGGCCACAGATACGCAGTATTTT.